These 2 T cell receptor beta chains originate from one sample sequenced in a study of blood T cells in healthy people across ages. Then a second PCR, running about 6 to 12 cycles, was carried out with a sample-barcoded 5' primer and a J-beta primer mix. TCRdb processed the 5' RACE reads anew with MiXCR; each CDR3 protein has one entry. Of 790,000 or so distinct CDR3 sequences in the sample, 46% were seen once. What was sequenced was blood. Receptor source: a man older than 75 in good health.

This clonotype was counted only a few times. This chain uses TRBV9 with TRBJ2-7; 8 bases are shared with TRBD2. CDR3 length: 15 residues. The germline V gene has CDR1 SGDLS and CDR2 YYNGEE. V trimming: 0 bases; J trimming: 2 bases; junction bases outside the gene matches: 4. The CDR3 DNA is TGTGCCAGCAGCGTAGCAGCGGGGGAAACCTACGAGCAGTACTTC. Translating it yields CASSVAAGETYEQYF.

This clonotype was seen only a few times. The chain combines TRBV29-1 with TRBJ1-1, with 11 nucleotides matching TRBD1. CDR1 is SQVTM and CDR2 is ANQGSEA in the germline V gene. The CDR3 spans 13 residues. J gave up 7 bases and V 4 bases, and 5 bases lay outside the gene matches. The CDR3 DNA is TGCAGCGTTGCAGGACAGGGGGCGGGTGAAGCTTTCTTT. As protein: CSVAGQGAGEAFF.